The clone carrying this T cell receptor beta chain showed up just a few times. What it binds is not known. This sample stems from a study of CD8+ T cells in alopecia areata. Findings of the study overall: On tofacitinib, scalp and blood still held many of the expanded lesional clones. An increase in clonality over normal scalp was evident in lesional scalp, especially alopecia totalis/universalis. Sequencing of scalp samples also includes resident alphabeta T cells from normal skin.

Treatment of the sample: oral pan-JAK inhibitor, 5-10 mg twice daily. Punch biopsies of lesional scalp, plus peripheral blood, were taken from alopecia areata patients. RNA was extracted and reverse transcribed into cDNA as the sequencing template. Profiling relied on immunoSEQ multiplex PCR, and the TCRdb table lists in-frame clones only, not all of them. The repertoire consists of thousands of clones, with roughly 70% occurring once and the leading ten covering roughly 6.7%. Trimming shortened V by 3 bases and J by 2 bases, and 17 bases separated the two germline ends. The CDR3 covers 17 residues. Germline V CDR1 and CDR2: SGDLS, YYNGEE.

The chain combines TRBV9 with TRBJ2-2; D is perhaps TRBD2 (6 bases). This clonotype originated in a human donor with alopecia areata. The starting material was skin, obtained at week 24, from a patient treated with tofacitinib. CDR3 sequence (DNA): TGTGCCAGCAGCGCCTGGGGGGTTCCCGTAAACACCGGGGAGCTGTTTTTT. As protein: CASSAWGVPVNTGELFF.